Listed below are T cell receptor beta chains from one sample, sequenced in a study of T cell responses to AZD1222 COVID-19 vaccine. Data came from immunoSEQ multiplex PCR; TCRdb stores just in-frame clones and leaves some out. The repertoire holds roughly 66,000 clones, with around 84% as singletons. Sequenced material: peripheral blood, taken on day 0 of AZD1222 vaccination. Every receptor here comes from an adult in good health. The CDR3 runs from the conserved cysteine through the conserved F or W. D genes are given only for firm matches. The size entry is marked missing in some rows and otherwise reads once, few, many or a size class.

NA | NA | TRBJ2-7 | TRBV13 | 14 | CASSWSGDTYEQYF | TGTGCCAGCAGCTGGTCCGGAGACACCTACGAGCAGTACTTC
TRBD2 | few | TRBJ2-1 | TRBV4-1 | 15 | CASSPSPSGGDEQFF | TGCGCCAGCAGCCCCTCCCCTAGCGGGGGAGATGAGCAGTTCTTC
NA | few | TRBJ1-5 | TRBV4-3 | 13 | CASSQKSGQPQHF | TGCGCCAGCAGCCAGAAGAGTGGGCAGCCCCAGCATTTT
TRBD2 | NA | TRBJ2-3 | TRBV18 | 15 | CASHWVRGSTDTQYF | TGTGCCAGCCACTGGGTGCGGGGGAGCACAGATACGCAGTATTTT
TRBD1 | NA | TRBJ2-5 | TRBV6-5 | 14 | CASSSQGVGETQYF | TGTGCCAGCAGCTCCCAGGGGGTGGGGGAGACCCAGTACTTC
TRBD1 | once | TRBJ2-7 | TRBV5-8 | 15 | CASSLRQGEIYEQYF | TGTGCCAGCAGCCTGAGACAGGGGGAAATCTACGAGCAGTACTTC
NA | many | TRBJ1-2 | TRBV6-5 | 14 | CASSPPGPAWGYTF | TGTGCCAGCAGTCCGCCCGGGCCCGCCTGGGGCTACACCTTC
TRBD1 | NA | TRBJ1-4 | TRBV4-3 | 18 | CASSQDVRGRSTNEKLFF | TGCGCCAGCAGCCAAGATGTGAGGGGGCGGTCTACTAATGAAAAACTGTTTTTT
NA | few | TRBJ2-1 | TRBV18 | 14 | CASSPPSTYNEQFF | TGTGCCAGCTCACCTCCCTCTACCTACAATGAGCAGTTCTTC
NA | NA | TRBJ2-5 | TRBV6-5 | 14 | CASTKDLAEETQYF | TGTGCCAGCACCAAGGACTTGGCGGAAGAGACCCAGTACTTC
NA | NA | TRBJ1-2 | TRBV18 | 17 | CASSSTGLQGLLYGYTF | TGTGCCAGCTCGTCCACCGGATTACAGGGCTTACTCTATGGCTACACCTTC
NA | NA | TRBJ2-7 | TRBV29-1 | 14 | CSVVRDIDSYEQYF | TGCAGCGTTGTAAGGGACATCGACTCCTACGAGCAGTACTTC
TRBD1 | NA | TRBJ1-1 | TRBV6-2/TRBV6-3 | 15 | CASSLPRDRPFEAFF | TGTGCCAGCAGCCTACCCCGGGACAGGCCATTTGAAGCTTTCTTT
TRBD1 | NA | TRBJ1-5 | TRBV28 | 16 | CASSLVQGTSNQPQHF | TGTGCCAGCAGTTTAGTACAGGGGACTAGCAATCAGCCCCAGCATTTT
NA | NA | TRBJ1-2 | TRBV15 | 16 | CATSSYTQGRDYGYTF | TGTGCCACCAGCAGTTATACTCAGGGGCGCGACTATGGCTACACCTTC
NA | NA | TRBJ1-5 | TRBV6-5 | 15 | CASSSRGSGDQPQHF | TGTGCCAGCAGTTCAAGGGGGTCCGGCGATCAGCCCCAGCATTTT
NA | NA | TRBJ1-2 | TRBV30 | 18 | CAWVGVSAGTPNNYGYTF | TGTGCCTGGGTAGGCGTTTCTGCAGGGACCCCGAATAACTATGGCTACACCTTC
NA | NA | TRBJ2-1 | TRBV10-2 | 13 | CASGAGAYNEQFF | TGCGCCAGCGGGGCGGGGGCATACAATGAGCAGTTCTTC
NA | few | TRBJ2-1 | TRBV7-8 | 14 | CASRMDGLYNEQFF | TGTGCCAGCAGGATGGACGGTCTTTACAATGAGCAGTTCTTC
NA | NA | TRBJ2-7 | TRBV19 | 14 | CASSRQDSSYEQYF | TGTGCCAGTAGTCGGCAGGATAGCTCCTACGAGCAGTACTTC
NA | once | TRBJ1-6 | TRBV6-6 | 13 | CASSYGGSSPLHF | TGTGCCAGCAGTTACGGGGGTTCCTCACCCCTCCACTTT
NA | NA | TRBJ1-2 | TRBV5-5 | 14 | CASTLMGMGYGYTF | TGTGCCAGCACCTTGATGGGCATGGGATACGGCTACACCTTC
TRBD2 | NA | TRBJ2-1 | TRBV10-2 | 17 | CASIGLAGDSSYNEQFF | TGCGCCAGCATTGGACTAGCGGGGGATAGCTCCTACAATGAGCAGTTCTTC
NA | few | TRBJ2-7 | TRBV6-5 | 13 | CATLSKSNNEQYF | TGTGCCACCCTTAGCAAGTCTAACAACGAGCAGTACTTC
NA | NA | TRBJ1-1 | TRBV5-1 | 15 | CASSFEGNMNTEAFF | TGCGCCAGCAGCTTCGAGGGGAACATGAACACTGAAGCTTTCTTT
NA | NA | TRBJ1-5 | TRBV18 | 13 | CASSRNSNQPQHF | TGTGCCAGCTCACGAAATAGCAATCAGCCCCAGCATTTT
TRBD1 | NA | TRBJ1-1 | TRBV29-1 | 13 | CSVQGTAGTEAFF | TGCAGCGTTCAAGGGACAGCGGGCACTGAAGCTTTCTTT
NA | NA | TRBJ2-5 | TRBV5-1 | 16 | CASCLLGGGSQETQYF | TGCGCCAGCTGCCTACTTGGCGGGGGCTCCCAAGAGACCCAGTACTTC
NA | NA | TRBJ1-3 | TRBV7-2 | 16 | CASSFMTGYSGNTIYF | TGTGCCAGCAGCTTTATGACAGGCTACTCTGGAAACACCATATATTTT
NA | NA | TRBJ1-3 | TRBV4-2 | 13 | CASSLGWGNTIYF | TGTGCCAGCAGCCTGGGCTGGGGAAACACCATATATTTT
NA | NA | TRBJ2-1 | TRBV11-3 | 13 | CASSLFSNNEQFF | TGTGCCAGCAGCTTATTCAGTAACAATGAGCAGTTCTTC
NA | medium-sized | TRBJ2-7 | TRBV6-1 | 13 | CASSEGLSYEQYF | TGTGCCAGCAGTGAAGGGCTCTCCTACGAGCAGTACTTC
TRBD2 | NA | TRBJ2-5 | TRBV6-2/TRBV6-3 | 12 | CASSSGGETQYF | TGTGCCAGCAGTTCGGGGGGGGAGACCCAGTACTTC
TRBD2 | once | TRBJ2-7 | TRBV4-2 | 16 | CASSQDGGRGGLEQYF | TGTGCCAGCAGCCAAGATGGAGGACGGGGGGGCCTCGAGCAGTACTTC
NA | NA | TRBJ2-5 | TRBV5-1 | 13 | CASSLAGKETQYF | TGCGCCAGCAGCTTGGCCGGGAAAGAGACCCAGTACTTC
NA | NA | TRBJ1-6 | TRBV4-2 | 14 | CASSHPGMNSPLHF | TGTGCCAGCAGCCATCCCGGGATGAATTCACCCCTCCACTTT